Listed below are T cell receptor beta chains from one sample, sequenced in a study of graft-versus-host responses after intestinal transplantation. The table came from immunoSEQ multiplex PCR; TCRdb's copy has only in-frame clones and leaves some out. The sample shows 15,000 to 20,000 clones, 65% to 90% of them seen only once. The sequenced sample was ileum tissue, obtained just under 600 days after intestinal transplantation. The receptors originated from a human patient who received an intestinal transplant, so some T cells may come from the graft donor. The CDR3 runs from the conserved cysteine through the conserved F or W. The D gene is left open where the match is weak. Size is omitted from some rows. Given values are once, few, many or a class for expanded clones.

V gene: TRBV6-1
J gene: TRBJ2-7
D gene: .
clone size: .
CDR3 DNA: TGTGCCAGCAGTGCCGGACAACCCTACGAGCAGTACTTC
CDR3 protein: CASSAGQPYEQYF

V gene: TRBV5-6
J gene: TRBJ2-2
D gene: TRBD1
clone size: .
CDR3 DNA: TGTGCCAGCAGCTTGGGGTCACAGGGGACCACCGGGGAGCTGTTTTTT
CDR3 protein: CASSLGSQGTTGELFF

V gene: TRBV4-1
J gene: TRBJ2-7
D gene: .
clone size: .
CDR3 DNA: TGCGCCAGCAGCCTTACCAGGTCCAACGAGCAGTACTTC
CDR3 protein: CASSLTRSNEQYF

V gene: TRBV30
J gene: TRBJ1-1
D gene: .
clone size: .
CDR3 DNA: TGTGCCTGGAAACCCATCTTATTAACTATGAACACTGAAGCTTTCTTT
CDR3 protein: CAWKPILLTMNTEAFF

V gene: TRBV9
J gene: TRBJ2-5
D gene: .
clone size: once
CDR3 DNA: TGTGCCAGCGCCAGGACCGCTGGCCTCAGGGAGACCCAGTACTTC
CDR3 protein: CASARTAGLRETQYF

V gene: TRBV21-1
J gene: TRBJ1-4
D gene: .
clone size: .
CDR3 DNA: TGTGCCAGCAGCGCCCTAATCGGGGACAGGACCTATGAAAAACTGTTTTTT
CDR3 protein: CASSALIGDRTYEKLFF

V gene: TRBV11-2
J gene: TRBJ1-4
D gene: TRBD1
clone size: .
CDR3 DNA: TGTGCCAGCAGCCGGACAGGAGTTAATGAAAAACTGTTTTTT
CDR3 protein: CASSRTGVNEKLFF

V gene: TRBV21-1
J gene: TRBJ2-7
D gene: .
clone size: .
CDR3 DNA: TGTGCCAGCAGCAAAGCTAGGGACAGGGAATCCTACGAGCAGTACTTC
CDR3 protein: CASSKARDRESYEQYF

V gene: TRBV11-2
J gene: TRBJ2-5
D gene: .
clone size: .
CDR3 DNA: TGTGCCAGCAGTAGTATGGAGACCCAGTACTTC
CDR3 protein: CASSSMETQYF

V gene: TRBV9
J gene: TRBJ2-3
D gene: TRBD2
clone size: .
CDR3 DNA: TGTGCCAGCAGCCCTAGCGGGGGCACAGATACGCAGTATTTT
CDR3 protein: CASSPSGGTDTQYF

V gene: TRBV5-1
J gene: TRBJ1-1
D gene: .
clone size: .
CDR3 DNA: TGCGCCAGCAGCTTGGCAGGAACGAGGCAGGCTTTCTTT
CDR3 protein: CASSLAGTRQAFF

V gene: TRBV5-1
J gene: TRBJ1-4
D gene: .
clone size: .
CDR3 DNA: TGCGCCAGCAGCCCCTGGGAGGGTGAAAAACTGTTTTTT
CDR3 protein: CASSPWEGEKLFF

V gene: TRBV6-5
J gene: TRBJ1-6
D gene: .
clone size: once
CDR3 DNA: TGTGCCAGCAGTTTAATGGGAGATCAAAATTCACCCCTCCACTTT
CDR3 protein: CASSLMGDQNSPLHF

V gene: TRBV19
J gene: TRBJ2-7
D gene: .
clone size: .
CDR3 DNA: TGTGCCAGTAGTATGAGCCGCGGATGGAGGGGGCGGTTCTACGAGCAGTACTTC
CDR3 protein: CASSMSRGWRGRFYEQYF

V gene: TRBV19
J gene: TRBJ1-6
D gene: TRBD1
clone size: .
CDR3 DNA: TGTGCCAGTAGTATTACAGGGGGCGATTCACCCCTCCACTTT
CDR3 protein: CASSITGGDSPLHF

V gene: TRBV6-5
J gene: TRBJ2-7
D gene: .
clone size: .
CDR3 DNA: TGTGCCAGCAGTTACCCCCCCAGGGGCAAAACCTACGAGCAGTACTTC
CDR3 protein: CASSYPPRGKTYEQYF

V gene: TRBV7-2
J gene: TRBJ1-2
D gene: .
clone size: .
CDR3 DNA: TGTGCCAGCAGCTTACGGGTGGATGGCTACACCTTC
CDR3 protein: CASSLRVDGYTF

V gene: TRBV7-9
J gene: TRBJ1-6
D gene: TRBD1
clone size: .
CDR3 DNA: TGTGCCAGCAGCTTAAGGGACAGGGGGAATAATTTGGATTCACCCCTCCACTTT
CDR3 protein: CASSLRDRGNNLDSPLHF

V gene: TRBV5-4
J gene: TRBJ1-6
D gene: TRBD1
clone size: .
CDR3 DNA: TGTGCCAGCTCCTCAACGGGACAGCAAGAAACACCCCTCCACTTT
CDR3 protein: CASSSTGQQETPLHF

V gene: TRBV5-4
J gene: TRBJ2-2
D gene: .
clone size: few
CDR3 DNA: TGTGCCAGCAGTAGCCAGGCGGGAACCGGGGAGCTGTTTTTT
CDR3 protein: CASSSQAGTGELFF

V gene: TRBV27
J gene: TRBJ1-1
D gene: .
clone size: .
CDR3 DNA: TGTGCCAGCAGTTTGTCGATACCCATGAACACTGAAGCTTTCTTT
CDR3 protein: CASSLSIPMNTEAFF

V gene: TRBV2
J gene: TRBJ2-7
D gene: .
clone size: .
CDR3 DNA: TGTGCCAGCAGCTTGGGACCGGGTATCGAGCAGTACTTC
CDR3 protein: CASSLGPGIEQYF

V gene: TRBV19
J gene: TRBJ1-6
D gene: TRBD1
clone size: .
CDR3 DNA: TGTGCCAGTTCAGAGGACAGGGGTAAAACGCCCCTCCACTTT
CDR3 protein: CASSEDRGKTPLHF

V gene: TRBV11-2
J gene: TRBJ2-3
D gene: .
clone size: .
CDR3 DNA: TGTGCCAGCAAGGCCAGCACAGATACGCAGTATTTT
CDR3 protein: CASKASTDTQYF

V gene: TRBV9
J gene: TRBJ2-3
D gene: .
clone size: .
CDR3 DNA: TGTGCCAGCGGACGGCTAGCATCCGCAGATACGCAGTATTTT
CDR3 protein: CASGRLASADTQYF

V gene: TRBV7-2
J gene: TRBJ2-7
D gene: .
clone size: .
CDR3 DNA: TGTGCCAGCAGCTTACGCAGTTACGAGCAGTACTTC
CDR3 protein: CASSLRSYEQYF